This TCR beta chain came from a study of blood T cell repertoires in COVID-19. The V gene's germline CDR1 is MDHEN and CDR2 SYDVKM. The CDR3 contains 14 residues. The V and J ends lost 5 bases and 2 bases respectively, with 13 bases between them. Only in-frame clones appear in the TCRdb table, and some are missing; sequencing was by immunoSEQ multiplex PCR. The data show around 170,000 clones, 86% seen once. Categorization into cohorts depended on clinical history that participants reported. The sequence came from a woman aged 30 to 39 who had recovered from COVID-19. The sequenced sample consisted of PBMCs or T cells enriched from blood (not recorded which). The chain couples TRBV28 to TRBJ2-7, with a possible D match to TRBD1 (5 bases). Written as DNA, the CDR3 is TGTGCCAGCAGTCCGACAGAATCAACCTACGAGCAGTACTTC. Translating gives CASSPTESTYEQYF.